A selection of T cell receptor beta chains follows, all from one sample in a study of shared clonotypes between healthy human individuals. Repertoires were generated with immunoSEQ multiplex PCR, while TCRdb's copy carries only in-frame clones and drops some. The data show 2 million to 2.5 million clones, with 90% to 97% seen just once and 0.13% held by the top ten. The sequencing input was naive CD4+ T cells sorted from blood. The receptors originated from a young man in good health. CDR3s include the opening cysteine and the closing phenylalanine or tryptophan. The D gene is left open where the match is weak. Clone size is shown for a subset of rows, as once, few, many or a class of expanded clone.

d_call j_call v_call clone_size cdr3_aa cdr3_nt
NA TRBJ2-4 TRBV7-2 NA CASSLMGAGNIQYF TGTGCCAGCAGCCTGATGGGGGCGGGAAACATTCAGTACTTC
TRBD2 TRBJ2-3 TRBV5-4 NA CASSLAGGSTDTQYF TGTGCCAGCAGCTTGGCCGGGGGGAGCACAGATACGCAGTATTTT
TRBD1 TRBJ1-2 TRBV6-5 NA CASRQGDYGYTF TGTGCCAGCCGACAGGGAGACTATGGCTACACCTTC
NA TRBJ2-7 TRBV10-2 NA CASIRGYEQYF TGCGCCAGCATCAGGGGCTACGAGCAGTACTTC
NA TRBJ1-6 TRBV9 NA CASSVGAESSYNSPLHF TGTGCCAGCAGCGTAGGTGCAGAGAGCTCCTATAATTCACCCCTCCACTTT
TRBD1 TRBJ1-5 TRBV6-6 NA CASSSGTGQVPQHF TGTGCCAGCAGTTCCGGGACAGGGCAGGTACCCCAGCATTTT
TRBD2 TRBJ2-7 TRBV18 NA CASSPRGRNDEQYF TGTGCCAGCTCACCACGCGGGAGAAACGACGAGCAGTACTTC
NA TRBJ2-3 TRBV27 NA CASSLRGTPDTQYF TGTGCCAGCAGTCTCCGGGGCACGCCGGATACGCAGTATTTT
NA TRBJ2-7 TRBV11-2 once CASSLEGGGSYEQYF TGTGCCAGCAGCTTAGAGGGGGGAGGCTCCTACGAGCAGTACTTC
NA TRBJ1-2 TRBV25-1 NA CASSAQGFIYGYTF TGTGCCAGCAGCGCCCAGGGTTTCATTTATGGCTACACCTTC
NA TRBJ2-7 TRBV18 NA CASSPPGQSPLEQYF TGTGCCAGCTCACCACCAGGACAGTCCCCTTTGGAGCAGTACTTC